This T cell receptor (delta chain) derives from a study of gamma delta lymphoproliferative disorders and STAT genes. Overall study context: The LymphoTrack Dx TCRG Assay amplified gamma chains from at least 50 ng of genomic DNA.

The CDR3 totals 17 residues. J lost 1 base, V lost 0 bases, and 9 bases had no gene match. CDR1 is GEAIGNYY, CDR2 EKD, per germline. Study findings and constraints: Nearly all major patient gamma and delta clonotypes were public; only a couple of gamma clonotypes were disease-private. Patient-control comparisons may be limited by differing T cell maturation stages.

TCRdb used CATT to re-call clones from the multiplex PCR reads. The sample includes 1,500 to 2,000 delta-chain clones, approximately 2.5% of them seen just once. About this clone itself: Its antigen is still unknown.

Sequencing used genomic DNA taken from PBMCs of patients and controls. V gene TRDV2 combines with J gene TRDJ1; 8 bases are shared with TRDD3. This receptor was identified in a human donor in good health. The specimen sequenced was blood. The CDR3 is CACDTIGGSEGTDKLIF. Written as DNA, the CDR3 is TGTGCCTGTGACACCATTGGGGGATCAGAGGGCACCGATAAACTCATCTTT.